The sequence of this TCR beta chain was determined in a study of alternative splicing in chronic myeloid leukemia remission (dated by TCRdb to about 2020). Study-wide context: Remission specimens from the trials were collected at major or complete molecular response, at 12 or 24 months of TKI therapy. The median age was 54 years at diagnosis and roughly 57 at remission, while healthy controls had a median age of approximately 36. The French Persistem study contributed nine CML samples, of which seven were diagnostic and two were matched remission samples. RNA sequencing was used to profile peripheral blood from chronic-phase CML patients at diagnosis and at remission, and the results were compared with those from healthy donors. For the trials, the diagnostic specimens consisted of total leukocytes from peripheral blood that had been collected in EDTA. Trizol was used to extract total RNA from peripheral blood mononuclear cells of the diagnosis, remission and control samples. Eight or nine diagnostic specimens, together with matched remission specimens, were obtained from the RESIST (imatinib), ENESTxtnd (nilotinib) and PINNACLE (nilotinib plus pegylated interferon) trials. In terms of female/male counts, the diagnosis samples were 11/5, the remission samples were 8/3 and the controls were 2/4.

From cysteine to phenylalanine, the CDR3 is 15 amino acids long. No DNA sequence is on record. In the germline V gene, CDR1 corresponds to SGHVS and CDR2 to FQNEAQ. As regards this clonotype: Its cognate antigen has yet to be identified.

On the study overall, not on this receptor specifically: Blood cell composition differed strongly by timepoint, shifting from myeloid progenitor enrichment at diagnosis to mature lymphoid enrichment at remission. At remission, blood cell composition had been reconfigured so that it resembled normal controls enriched in lymphoid cells.

Libraries were made using bulk RNA-seq. The TruSeq Stranded RNA sample prep kit was used to generate libraries of poly-A-enriched mRNA from an input of approximately 0.94 ug total RNA. Paired-end sequencing was performed on a HiSeq 2500, with each sample sequenced in triplicate. RNA-seq read length was 125 nucleotides per mate. The paper's processing steps were these. Reads were trimmed and aligned to hg38 using STAR v2.7, and quality control was performed with FASTQC, RSeQC and multiqc. Salmon 0.14.1 was used to quantify gene expression levels as transcripts per million (TPM). Principal component analysis suggested that transcriptomic profiles were not driven by trial, library batch, sequencing batch, treatment regimen or sex. The reads went through TCRdb reprocessing, and each CDR3 protein sequence gets one entry with no DNA. TCRdb's processing, not the authors', yielded these V and J calls. Across this sample there are about 240 distinct CDR3 sequences, with 80% to 90% seen only once. The biggest ten clones account for approximately 29% of the sample.

The sample's time point label is to be understood as: major or complete molecular response after front-line TKI therapy. About 15 CML patients were included in the patient cohort, and matched post-remission samples were retrieved for a subset of these patients. This clonotype originated in an adult with chronic myeloid leukemia. The chain employs TRBV7-8 and TRBJ2-1. The sequencing used PBMCs or total blood leukocytes (not recorded which), collected during remission. The CDR3 loop reads CASSLTESSYNEQFF.